This T cell receptor (beta chain) was obtained from a study of shared T cell receptors in the human thymus. Measured with immunoSEQ multiplex PCR; TCRdb has only the in-frame clones, and not every one. This sample yields hundreds of thousands of clones, of which more than 75% are seen a single time; 0.0094% belongs to the top ten. CDR3 size: 15 residues. Trimming took off 5 bases at V and 0 bases at J, with 11 bases between the two ends. Germline-derived CDR1 and CDR2 are SGHVS and FQNEAQ. This sample also appeared in a second study, on human thymus T cells.

The clonotype originates from a boy in the first two years of life with a congenital heart defect. Material: thymocytes. J is TRBJ1-3 and V is TRBV7-8; D gene unclear. The CDR3: CASSRGLDSGNTIYF. The CDR3 nucleotides are TGTGCCAGCAGCCGTGGGCTTGACTCTGGAAACACCATATATTTT.